This T cell receptor (beta chain) was obtained from a study of identical twins. Findings and limits, study-wide: Fewer insertions were carried by abundant cord blood beta clonotypes, but none was seen in memory repertoires.

The CDR3 loop spans 14 amino acids. Germline CDR1 SQVTM, CDR2 ANQGSEA. The V and J ends lost 4 bases and 6 bases, in that order; junction bases with no gene match: 7. This clonotype was observed a handful of times. Its antigen is still unknown. Each CDR3 protein is one row after TCRdb ran MiXCR on the 5' RACE reads. This table holds 400,000 to 550,000 distinct CDR3 sequences, 20% to 25% found once. The same specimen was also included in a second study, on T cells expressing NK-cell markers. That paper notes: The TCR beta repertoires originated in sorted CD3+CD56+NKG2C+, CD3+CD56+NKG2C- and CD3+CD56-NKG2C+ T cells.

This chain joins TRBV29-1 and TRBJ1-2; 11 nucleotides agree with TRBD1. The clonotype was recovered from a young woman in good health. The sequenced sample consisted of CD4+ T cells sorted from blood. The CDR3 reads CSVGGTGGEDGYTF. CDR3 sequence (DNA): TGCAGCGTTGGAGGGACAGGGGGAGAGGATGGCTACACCTTC.